This record covers a single T cell receptor beta chain. The sample comes from a study of CD8 T cells in ankylosing spondylitis. TCRdb re-called the 5' RACE reads with MiXCR, one entry per CDR3 protein. The sample contains approximately 290,000 distinct CDR3 sequences, around 20% of which appear only once. Sequencing input: blood, either unsorted or a sorted T cell fraction (not recorded which). The TCR comes from a female donor with ankylosing spondylitis or in good health (not recorded which).

The CDR3 region has the DNA TGTGCCAGCTCACCCAGGGACAGGTCGAACACTGAAGCTTTCTTT. Residues: CASSPRDRSNTEAFF. The chain is built from TRBV18 and TRBJ1-1, with 8 nucleotides matching TRBD1. The ends lost 3 bases at V and 1 base at J; junction bases unmatched: 4. This CDR3 comprises 15 residues. Germline CDR1 is KGHSH and CDR2 is LQKENI.